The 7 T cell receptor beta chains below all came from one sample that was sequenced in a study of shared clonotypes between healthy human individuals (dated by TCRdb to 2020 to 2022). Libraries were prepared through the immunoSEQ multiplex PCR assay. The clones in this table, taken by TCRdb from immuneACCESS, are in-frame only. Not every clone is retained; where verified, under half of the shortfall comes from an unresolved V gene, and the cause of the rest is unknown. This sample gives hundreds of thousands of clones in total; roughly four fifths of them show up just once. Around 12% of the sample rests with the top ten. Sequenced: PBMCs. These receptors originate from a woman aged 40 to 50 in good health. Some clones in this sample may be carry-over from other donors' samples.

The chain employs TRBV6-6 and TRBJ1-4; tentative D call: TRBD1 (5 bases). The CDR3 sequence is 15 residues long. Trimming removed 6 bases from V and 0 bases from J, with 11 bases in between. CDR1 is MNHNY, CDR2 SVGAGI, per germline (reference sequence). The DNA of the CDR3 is TGTGCCAGCAGACCCGACAGCACAACTAATGAAAAACTGTTTTTT. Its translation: CASRPDSTTNEKLFF.

CDR3 nucleotides: TGTGCCAGCAGTGAATGGTCAACTAATGAAAAACTGTTTTTT. It encodes CASSEWSTNEKLFF. This chain joins TRBV6-1 and TRBJ1-4, with no clear D. Between the trimmed V and J ends, which lost 2 bases and 0 bases, there was a span of 4 bases. Germline loops: CDR1 MNHNS, CDR2 SASEGT. This CDR3 comprises 14 residues.

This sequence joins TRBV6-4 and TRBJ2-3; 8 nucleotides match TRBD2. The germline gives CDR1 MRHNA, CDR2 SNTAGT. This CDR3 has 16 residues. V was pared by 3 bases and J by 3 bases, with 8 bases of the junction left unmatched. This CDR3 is CASSEEAGEGTDTQYF. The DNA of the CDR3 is TGTGCCAGCAGTGAGGAAGCGGGAGAAGGAACAGATACGCAGTATTTT.

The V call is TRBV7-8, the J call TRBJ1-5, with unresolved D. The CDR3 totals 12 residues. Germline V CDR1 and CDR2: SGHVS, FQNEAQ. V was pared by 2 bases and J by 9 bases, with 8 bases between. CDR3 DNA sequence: TGTGCCAGCAGCTTACCGGACGGGCCCCAGCATTTT. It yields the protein CASSLPDGPQHF.

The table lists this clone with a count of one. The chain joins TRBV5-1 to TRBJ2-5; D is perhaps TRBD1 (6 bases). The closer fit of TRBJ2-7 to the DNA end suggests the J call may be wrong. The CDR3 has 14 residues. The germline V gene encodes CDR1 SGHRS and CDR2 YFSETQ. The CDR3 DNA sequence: TGCGCCAGCAGCACACCAGGGGATGCCTACGAGCAGTACTTC. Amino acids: CASSTPGDAYEQYF.

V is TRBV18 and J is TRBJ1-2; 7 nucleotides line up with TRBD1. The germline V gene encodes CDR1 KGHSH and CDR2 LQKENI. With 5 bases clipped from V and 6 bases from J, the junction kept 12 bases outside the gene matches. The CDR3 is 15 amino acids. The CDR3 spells CASSAMTGSWDGYTF. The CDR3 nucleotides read TGTGCCAGCTCAGCAATGACAGGGTCGTGGGATGGCTACACCTTC.

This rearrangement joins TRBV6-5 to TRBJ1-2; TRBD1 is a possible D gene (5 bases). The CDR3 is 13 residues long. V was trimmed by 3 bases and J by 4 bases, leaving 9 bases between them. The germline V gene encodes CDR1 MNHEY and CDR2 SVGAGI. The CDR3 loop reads CASSYGGSYGYTF. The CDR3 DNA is TGTGCCAGCAGTTATGGGGGTAGCTATGGCTACACCTTC.